The T cell receptor beta chain described here comes from a study of CD8+CD57+ T cells in acquired aplastic anemia. Study summary: Sorted CD4+ and CD8+ cells gave a mean 3.2 ug DNA, range about 0.19 to 27.4 ug.

Profiles of TCR beta VDJ and CDR3 were generated from a genomic DNA template. TCRdb reanalysed the reads using MiXCR and keeps one entry per CDR3 protein. This table holds around 50,000 distinct CDR3 sequences, 57% found once. With 5 bases removed from V and 8 bases from J, the gap between germline ends came to 9 bases. Germline V CDR1 and CDR2: SGHVS, FNYEAQ. The CDR3 runs 12 residues. An expansion of CD8+CD57+ cells by flow cytometry had been shown in patients chosen for sequencing. As concerns this clonotype: What it binds is unknown.

Study findings and constraints: Patients versus controls showed no significant CD8+ Simpson's diversity difference.

The clonotype was recovered from a human donor with aplastic anemia. The sample taken for sequencing was sorted CD4+, CD8+, or CD8+CD57+ T cells (not recorded which) from PBMCs. V and J are TRBV7-6 and TRBJ1-4, with no clear D. The chain's CDR3 is CASSPGGEKLFF. The CDR3 DNA is TGTGCCAGCAGCCCCGGCGGCGAAAAACTGTTTTTT. The entire variable domain, with the rest obtained from reference TRBV7-6 and TRBJ1-4, is as follows: GAGVSQSPRYKVTKRGQDVALRCDPISGHVSLYWYRQALGQGPEFLTYFNYEAQQDKSGLPNDRFSAERPEGSISTLTIQRTEQRDSAMYRCASSPGGEKLFFGSGTQLSVL.